The 12 T cell receptor beta chains reported below all come from one sample, sequenced in a study of T cells in Graves' hyperthyroidism and ophthalmopathy. Researchers amplified the TCR beta CDR3 regions from RNA transcripts. The HTBI primer set was used in a first-round RT-PCR of the TCR CDR3. TCRdb processed the multiplex PCR reads anew with MiXCR; each CDR3 protein has one entry. The data show hundreds of thousands of distinct CDR3 sequences, with roughly 14% seen just once and 3.5% to 4.5% held by the top ten. Sequenced input: blood. These receptors came from a woman aged 40-49 years with Graves' ophthalmopathy.

Many counts were recorded for this clonotype. The rearrangement joins TRBV19 to TRBJ1-1, with D tentatively TRBD1 (5 bases). Germline V gene lookup returns CDR1 LNHDA and CDR2 SQIVND (reference sequence). The CDR3 extends over 13 amino acids. V lost 0 bases, J lost 11 bases, and 13 bases lay in between. This chain's CDR3 is CASSIDREGPAFF. The CDR3, as DNA: TGTGCCAGTAGTATAGATCGTGAGGGGCCGGCTTTCTTT.

This clonotype was detected ten times or more. This sequence joins TRBV5-5 and TRBJ1-2; D is unclear. The CDR3 totals 15 residues. V lost 0 bases and J lost 2, with 11 bases in between. Germline V gene data show CDR1 as SGHKS and CDR2 as YYEKEE (reference sequence). The CDR3 DNA sequence: TGTGCCAGCAGCTTGGGCGTAACCCCAAACTATGGCTACACCTTC. Amino acid sequence: CASSLGVTPNYGYTF.

At least ten counts were recorded for this clonotype. This chain connects TRBV19 to TRBJ2-2; tentative D call: TRBD2 (5 bases). The CDR3 sequence is 13 residues long. The germline gives CDR1 LNHDA, CDR2 SQIVND (reference sequence). V dropped 3 bases and J dropped 9 bases, with 11 bases sitting between them. This chain's CDR3 is CASSISSGRELFF. For the CDR3, the DNA is TGTGCCAGTAGTATCTCCAGCGGCAGGGAGCTGTTTTTT.

This clonotype was observed many times. The chain links TRBV2 to TRBJ2-5; tentative D call: TRBD1 (6 bases). The germline CDR1 and CDR2 sequences are SNHLY and FYNNEI. The CDR3 consists of 13 residues. The V gene lost 6 bases and the J gene lost 2 bases, with 10 bases spanning the gap. The CDR3 bases are TGTGCCAGCAGCGTAGACAGGCAAGAGACCCAGTACTTC. The encoded protein is CASSVDRQETQYF.

Points on this clonotype: Here the CDR3 omits its conserved ending phenylalanine or tryptophan, so a read error is the likely source. The V gene is TRBV5-1, the J gene TRBJ1-2; 12 nucleotides match TRBD1. Per germline, CDR1 SGHRS and CDR2 YFSETQ. V trimming: 4 bases; J trimming: 6 bases; junction bases outside the gene matches: 4. The CDR3 has 14 amino acids. Here the CDR3 reads CASSAGTGGDGYTS. The CDR3 DNA reads TGCGCCAGCAGCGCGGGGACAGGGGGCGATGGCTACACCTCC.

The chain recombines TRBV28 with TRBJ2-4, with D tentatively TRBD2 (5 bases). The CDR3 extends over 15 amino acids. V was clipped by 0 bases and J by 4 bases, with 10 bases between them. Germline-derived CDR1 and CDR2 are MDHEN and SYDVKM. The CDR3: CASSLWGSGKNIQYF. CDR3 in DNA: TGTGCCAGCAGTTTATGGGGAAGCGGTAAAAACATTCAGTACTTC.

This clonotype has ten or more counts. The chain uses TRBV29-1 and TRBJ2-7, with 9 positions matching TRBD2. The CDR3 extends over 13 amino acids. J gave up 3 bases and V 2 bases, and 2 bases lay outside the gene matches. Germline V gene lookup returns CDR1 SQVTM and CDR2 ANQGSEA. CDR3 loop: CSVETSGYYEQYF. The CDR3 DNA reads TGCAGCGTTGAAACTAGCGGGTACTACGAGCAGTACTTC.

This clonotype was seen at least ten times. The chain couples TRBV9 to TRBJ1-1; D gene ambiguous. The ends were cut back, 0 bases at V and 4 bases at J, with 7 bases in the middle. Germline assignment: CDR1 SGDLS and CDR2 YYNGEE. CDR3 size: 13 residues. CDR3 in DNA: TGTGCCAGCAGCGTAGCAGGAAGCACTGAAGCTTTCTTT. This gives the protein CASSVAGSTEAFF.

In the case of this clonotype: A clone one base away is much larger, so this may be a read error. V and J are TRBV20-1 and TRBJ2-7, with D perhaps given as TRBD1 or TRBD2 (5 bases each). The CDR3 totals 12 residues. The V gene's germline CDR1 is DFQATT and CDR2 SNEGSKA (reference sequence). CDR3 loop: CSAGTASYGQYF. For the CDR3, the DNA is TGCAGTGCGGGGACGGCCTCCTACGGGCAGTACTTC.

This clonotype occurred many times. The CDR3 here is CASSYPAGTGRTEAFF. The CDR3 DNA reads TGTGCCAGCAGTTACCCCGCCGGGACAGGCAGGACTGAAGCTTTCTTT. The V gene is TRBV6-2 or TRBV6-3, the J gene TRBJ1-1; 8 nucleotides agree with TRBD1. The CDR3 covers 16 residues. Germline CDR1 is MNHEY and CDR2 is SVGEGT. J was trimmed by 5 bases and V by 2 bases; bases with no gene match: 10.

This clonotype was seen ten or more times. V is TRBV10-3 and J is TRBJ1-2, with a tentative D call TRBD1 (5 bases). Per germline, CDR1 ENHRY and CDR2 SYGVKD. The CDR3 loop spans 16 amino acids. With 3 bases removed from V and 4 bases from J, the gap between germline ends came to 18 bases. DNA for the CDR3: TGTGCCATCAGTGACGTCCAGCCTAGACAGCTCTATGGCTACACCTTC. Its translation: CAISDVQPRQLYGYTF.

V usage is TRBV20-1 and J usage is TRBJ2-5; D not certain. The CDR3 is 14 residues long. The germline V gene encodes CDR1 DFQATT and CDR2 SNEGSKA (reference sequence). V was pared by 5 bases and J by 4 bases, with 17 bases between. CDR3 sequence reads: CSAGSNGPPETQYF. In nucleotides, the CDR3 is TGCAGTGCTGGAAGCAATGGGCCCCCAGAGACCCAGTACTTC.